Below, 11 T cell receptor beta chains from the same sample are listed, as sequenced in a study of CD8+CD57+ T cells in acquired aplastic anemia. According to the study, genomic DNA was the template for TCR beta VDJ and CDR3 profiling. Via MiXCR, TCRdb re-called the reads, giving one row per CDR3 protein. The sample holds over 150,000 distinct CDR3 sequences, roughly half seen once. Sequencing was done on a sample of sorted CD4+, CD8+, or CD8+CD57+ T cells (not recorded which) from PBMCs. These receptors all come from a human donor in good health, serving as a control.

This CDR3 is CASSSSTGDNYGYTF. CDR3 nucleotide sequence: TGTGCCAGCAGCTCCTCGACAGGGGATAACTATGGCTACACCTTC. This chain links TRBV7-9 with TRBJ1-2, with 8 bases identical to TRBD1. The CDR3 runs 15 residues. Trimming took 4 bases from V and 1 from J; bases not matched to a gene: 5. CDR1 is SEHNR and CDR2 is FQNEAQ in the germline V gene (reference sequence).

The chain uses TRBV3-1 and TRBJ2-7; a possible D gene is TRBD2 (7 bases). Germline V lookup: CDR1 LGHDT, CDR2 YNNKEL (reference sequence). This CDR3 comprises 16 residues. V lost 4 bases and J lost 7, with 23 bases in between. CDR3 amino acids: CASSPGVRTGGPEQYF. DNA of the CDR3: TGTGCCAGCAGCCCGGGGGTTCGGACCGGGGGGCCTGAGCAGTACTTC.

This clonotype was seen ten or more times. The V call is TRBV24-1, the J call TRBJ2-2, with a tentative D call TRBD2 (6 bases). This CDR3 is built from 16 residues. Per germline, CDR1 KGHDR and CDR2 SFDVKD. V gave up 0 bases and J gave up 5 bases, with 12 bases separating them. The CDR3 loop is CATSDLRPGRTGELFF. The CDR3, as DNA: TGTGCCACCAGTGATTTGCGGCCAGGGAGGACCGGGGAGCTGTTTTTT.

The CDR3 is CSARDGGRYPLHF. CDR3 bases: TGCAGTGCTAGGGATGGGGGCCGTTACCCCCTCCACTTT. V gene TRBV20-1 combines with J gene TRBJ1-6; a possible D gene is TRBD1 (6 bases). The CDR3 contains 13 residues. Germline lookup yields CDR1 DFQATT and CDR2 SNEGSKA (reference sequence). Trimming took 3 bases from V and 13 from J, leaving 16 bases between them.

This sequence joins TRBV18 and TRBJ1-1; unclear D gene. Trimming stripped 4 bases from V and 6 bases from J, with 9 bases between. Germline loops: CDR1 KGHSH, CDR2 LQKENI. CDR3 length: 12 residues. The CDR3 region is CASSLVSAEAFF. The DNA of the CDR3 is TGTGCCAGCTCACTAGTGAGCGCTGAAGCTTTCTTT.

The chain combines TRBV11-2 with TRBJ2-7; the D call may be TRBD1 or TRBD2 (5 bases each). CDR3 length: 13 residues. Germline values: CDR1 SGHAT, CDR2 FQNNGV. V was cut by 5 bases and J by 2 bases, with 10 bases left in between. The CDR3, as DNA: TGTGCCAGCAGCCCGGGGCCTACCTACGAGCAGTACGTC. Translated, it gives CASSPGPTYEQYV.

Of note for this clonotype: A much larger clone lies one base from this, so it may be a read error. J is TRBJ1-1 and V is TRBV6-5; the D is unclear. Germline CDR1 reads MNHEY; CDR2 reads SVGAGI. This CDR3 is built from 16 residues. Trimming stripped 2 bases from V and 1 base from J, with 14 bases between. The CDR3 nucleotides are TGTGCCAGCAGTTACATCGGCTCTCTGGGGAACACTGAAGCTTTCTTT. Protein sequence: CASSYIGSLGNTEAFF.

CDR3 sequence (DNA): TGTGCCAGCAGCCAAGTTATGGCTAACTATGGCTACACCTTC. It codes for CASSQVMANYGYTF. The rearrangement joins TRBV14 to TRBJ1-2, with D hard to call. The CDR3 sequence is 14 residues long. Germline values: CDR1 SGHDN, CDR2 FVKESK. Trimming removed 1 base from V and 0 bases from J, with 6 bases in between. Full variable domain (remainder filled in from reference TRBV14 and TRBJ1-2): EAGVTQFPSHSVIEKGQTVTLRCDPISGHDNLYWYRRVMGKEIKFLLHFVKESKQDESGMPNNRFLAERTGGTYSTLKVQPAELEDSGVYFCASSQVMANYGYTFGSGTRLTVV.

The gene calls are TRBV7-9 and TRBJ2-1, with unresolved D. Germline V gives CDR1 SEHNR, CDR2 FQNEAQ (reference sequence). The length of the CDR3 is 12 residues. V dropped 4 bases and J dropped 12 bases, with 13 bases sitting between them. The CDR3 sequence: CASSSYSFRQFF. The DNA for the CDR3 is TGTGCCAGCAGCTCCTATAGCTTTAGGCAGTTCTTC.

The rearrangement joins TRBV20-1 to TRBJ1-6; a possible D gene is TRBD1 (6 bases). Per the germline V gene, CDR1 is DFQATT and CDR2 is SNEGSKA (reference sequence). The CDR3 is made up of 14 amino acids. V lost 1 base and J 10 bases, leaving 14 bases between the germline ends. CDR3 sequence (DNA): TGCAGTGCTAGAGTGAACGGGGGGCACTCACCCCTCCACTTT. Translating it yields CSARVNGGHSPLHF.

This chain uses TRBV20-1 with TRBJ2-1, with 9 bases fitting TRBD2. CDR1 is DFQATT and CDR2 is SNEGSKA in the germline V gene (reference sequence). This CDR3 has 15 amino acids. V was pared by 5 bases and J by 7 bases, with 12 bases of the junction left unmatched. The CDR3 nucleotides are TGCAGTGCTCCAAGTAGCGGGAGAACAAGAAATGAGCAGTTCTTC. It encodes CSAPSSGRTRNEQFF.